One TCR beta chain is described in this entry. This entry belongs to a study of patients and donors after allogeneic stem cell transplantation. TCRdb reanalysed the RT-PCR reads using MiXCR and keeps one entry per CDR3 protein. The top ten clones hold about 35% of a sample with roughly 190,000 distinct CDR3 sequences, 40% to 45% of them seen once. The clonotype comes from a human donor who was either an allogeneic HSCT recipient or a stem cell or donor lymphocyte infusion donor (not recorded which). It is not recorded whose cells these are; they may come from a transplant donor. Input material: blood, either unsorted or a sorted T cell fraction (not recorded which).

The CDR3 DNA sequence: TGTGCCAGCAGCACTGGGACAGGGCGGAATCAGCCCCAGCATTTT. Protein product: CASSTGTGRNQPQHF. The rearrangement links TRBV5-6 to TRBJ1-5; 9 bases match TRBD1. The CDR3 loop spans 15 amino acids. V was clipped by 4 bases and J by 4 bases; unmatched bases: 6. Per germline, CDR1 SGHDT and CDR2 YYEEEE.